This T cell receptor beta chain came from a study of blood T cell repertoires in COVID-19. Study background: COVID-19 samples from acute and convalescent phases originated in the United States, Italy and Spain. Sources were T cells, B-cell-depleted T cells, or PBMCs; the material itself was cDNA or gDNA.

This clone was observed once. The CDR3 totals 15 residues. V was shortened by 2 bases and J by 2 bases, with 11 bases between the two germline ends. CDR1 and CDR2 from the germline V gene are SNHLY and FYNNEI. The repertoire was sequenced with immunoSEQ multiplex PCR; TCRdb's copy has only in-frame clones and lacks some. The repertoire includes more than 200,000 clones, 85% to 90% of them detected once, and about 9.9% sits in the top ten. The sequence came from a man aged 50 to 59 with COVID-19, enrolled during active disease. V gene TRBV2 combines with J gene TRBJ2-3; D is possibly TRBD1 (7 bases). The sample taken for sequencing was peripheral blood. CDR3 bases: TGTGCCAGCAGTGAAACAGGGGACTCCACAGATACGCAGTATTTT. The encoded protein is CASSETGDSTDTQYF.